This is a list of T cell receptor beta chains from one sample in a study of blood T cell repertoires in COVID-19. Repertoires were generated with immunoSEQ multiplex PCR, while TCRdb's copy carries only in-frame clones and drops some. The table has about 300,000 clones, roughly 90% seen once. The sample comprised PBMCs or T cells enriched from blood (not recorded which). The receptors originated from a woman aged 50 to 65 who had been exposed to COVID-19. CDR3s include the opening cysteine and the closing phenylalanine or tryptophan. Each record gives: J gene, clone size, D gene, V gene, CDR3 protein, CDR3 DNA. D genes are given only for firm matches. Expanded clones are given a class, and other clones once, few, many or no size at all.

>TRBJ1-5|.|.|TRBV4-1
CASSPETNQGKPQHF
TGCGCCAGCAGCCCCGAGACCAATCAGGGTAAGCCCCAGCATTTT
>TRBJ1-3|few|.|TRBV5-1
CASSLGGVENTIYF
TGCGCCAGCAGCTTGGGGGGCGTCGAAAACACCATATATTTT
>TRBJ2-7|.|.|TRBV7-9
CASSLSGYSSYEQYF
TGTGCCAGCAGCTTATCAGGTTATAGCTCCTACGAGCAGTACTTC
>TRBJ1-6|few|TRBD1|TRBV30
CAWRQGVGSPLHF
TGTGCCTGGCGACAGGGGGTAGGGTCACCCCTCCACTTT
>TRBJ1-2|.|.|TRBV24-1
CATSGSGAHYGYTF
TGTGCCACCAGTGGGTCAGGGGCGCACTATGGCTACACCTTC
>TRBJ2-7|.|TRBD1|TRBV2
CASSLGTGSLEQYF
TGTGCCAGCTCATTGGGGACAGGGTCCCTCGAGCAGTACTTC
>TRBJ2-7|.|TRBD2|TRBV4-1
CASSQLAETYEQYF
TGCGCCAGCAGCCAACTAGCGGAAACCTACGAGCAGTACTTC
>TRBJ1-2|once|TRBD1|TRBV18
CASSLGQGENGYTF
TGTGCCAGCTCACTAGGACAGGGTGAAAATGGCTACACCTTC
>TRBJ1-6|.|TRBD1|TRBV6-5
CASSLGTGVNSPLHF
TGTGCCAGCAGCCTGGGGACAGGGGTAAATTCACCCCTCCACTTT
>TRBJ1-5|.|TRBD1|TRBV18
CASSPGTGVNQPQHF
TGTGCCAGCTCACCCGGGACAGGGGTGAATCAGCCCCAGCATTTT
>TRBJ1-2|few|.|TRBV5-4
CASSLTAGGYTF
TGTGCCAGCAGCTTGACTGCGGGCGGCTACACCTTC
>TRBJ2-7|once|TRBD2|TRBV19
CASSIIGGGYEQYF
TGTGCCAGTAGTATCATAGGCGGGGGCTACGAGCAGTACTTC
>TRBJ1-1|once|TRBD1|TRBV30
CAWTLQGARTEAFF
TGTGCCTGGACACTACAGGGGGCGAGGACTGAAGCTTTCTTT
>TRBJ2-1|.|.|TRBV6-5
CASSYSTISYNEQFF
TGTGCCAGCAGTTACTCGACAATTTCCTACAATGAGCAGTTCTTC
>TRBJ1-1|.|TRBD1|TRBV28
CASSFIRGRAFF
TGTGCCAGCAGTTTTATCAGGGGGCGCGCTTTCTTT
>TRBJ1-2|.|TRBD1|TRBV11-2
CASSPTGVYGYTF
TGTGCCAGCAGCCCGACAGGGGTCTATGGCTACACCTTC
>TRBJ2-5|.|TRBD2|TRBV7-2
CASSLVGLAGGQETQYF
TGTGCCAGCAGCTTAGTCGGACTAGCGGGGGGCCAAGAGACCCAGTACTTC
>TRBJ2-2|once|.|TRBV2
CASRAGLLANTGELFF
TGTGCCAGCAGAGCCGGACTGCTCGCGAACACCGGGGAGCTGTTTTTT
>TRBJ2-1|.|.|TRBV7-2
CASSLVAQGIYNEQFF
TGTGCCAGCAGCTTAGTTGCCCAGGGGATCTACAATGAGCAGTTCTTC
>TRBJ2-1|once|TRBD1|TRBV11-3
CASSLVTGTGSYNEQFF
TGTGCCAGCAGCTTAGTCACCGGGACAGGCTCCTACAATGAGCAGTTCTTC
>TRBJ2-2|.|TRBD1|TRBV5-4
CASSFKGATGELFF
TGTGCCAGCAGCTTCAAGGGGGCAACCGGGGAGCTGTTTTTT
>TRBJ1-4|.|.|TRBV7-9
CASSSSRGTNEKLFF
TGTGCCAGCAGCTCTTCAAGGGGAACTAATGAAAAACTGTTTTTT
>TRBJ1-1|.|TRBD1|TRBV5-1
CASSLGQPNTEAFF
TGCGCCAGCAGCCTGGGACAGCCGAACACTGAAGCTTTCTTT
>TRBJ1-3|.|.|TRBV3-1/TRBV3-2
CASSQPQVSSGNTIYF
TGTGCCAGCAGCCAACCACAGGTCTCCTCTGGAAACACCATATATTTT
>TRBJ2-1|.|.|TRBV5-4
CASSSQGFGFNEQFF
TGTGCCAGCAGCTCACAGGGTTTCGGATTCAATGAGCAGTTCTTC
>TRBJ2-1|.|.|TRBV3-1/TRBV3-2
CASSRESRPSSYNEQFF
TGTGCCAGCAGCCGAGAGAGCCGCCCGAGCTCCTACAATGAGCAGTTCTTC
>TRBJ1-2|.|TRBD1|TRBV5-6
CASSLRQGDGYTF
TGTGCCAGCAGCTTGCGGCAGGGGGATGGCTACACCTTC
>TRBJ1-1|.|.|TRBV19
CGCGVDMNTEAFF
TGTGGATGTGGGGTGGACATGAACACTGAAGCTTTCTTT
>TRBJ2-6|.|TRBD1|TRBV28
CASSTPNTWLATGLYGANVLTF
TGTGCCAGCAGTACGCCTAACACATGGTTAGCGACAGGGCTTTATGGGGCCAACGTCCTGACTTTC
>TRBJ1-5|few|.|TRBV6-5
CASSQTANNNQPQHF
TGTGCCAGCAGCCAAACCGCCAACAACAATCAGCCCCAGCATTTT
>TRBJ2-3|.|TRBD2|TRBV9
CASSIGTSGGDSTDTQYF
TGTGCCAGTTCGATCGGGACTAGCGGGGGAGACAGCACAGATACGCAGTATTTT
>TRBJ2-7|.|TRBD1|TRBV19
CASGGRGQYEQYF
TGTGCCAGTGGGGGCAGGGGGCAATACGAGCAGTACTTC
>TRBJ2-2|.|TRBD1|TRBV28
CASSLWGDRVTGELFF
TGTGCCAGCAGTTTATGGGGGGACAGAGTCACCGGGGAGCTGTTTTTT
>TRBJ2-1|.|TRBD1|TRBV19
CASSGQGLGNEQFF
TGTGCCAGTAGTGGACAGGGCCTTGGGAATGAGCAGTTCTTC
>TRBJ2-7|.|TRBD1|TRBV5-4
CASSGQDRGEQYF
TGTGCCAGCAGCGGACAGGACAGGGGCGAGCAGTACTTC
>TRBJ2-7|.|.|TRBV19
CATGGGGYEQYF
TGTGCCACCGGGGGAGGGGGCTACGAGCAGTACTTC
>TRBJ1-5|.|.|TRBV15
CATSRLMPGNQPQHF
TGTGCCACCAGCAGACTTATGCCGGGGAATCAGCCCCAGCATTTT
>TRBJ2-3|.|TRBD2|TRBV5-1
CASSLAPSGGLSLTYTQYF
TGCGCCAGCAGCCTAGCTCCTAGCGGGGGGCTCTCCTTAACTTATACGCAGTATTTT
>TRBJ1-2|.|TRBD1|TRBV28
CASSFGTGVGYTF
TGTGCCAGCAGTTTCGGGACAGGGGTTGGCTACACCTTC
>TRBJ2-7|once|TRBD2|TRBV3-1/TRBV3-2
CASSPSRSERGYYEQYF
TGTGCCAGCAGCCCATCTAGGTCCGAGCGGGGGTACTACGAGCAGTACTTC
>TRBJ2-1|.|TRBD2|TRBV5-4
CASSLNGGVSSYNEQFF
TGTGCCAGCAGCTTGAATGGGGGGGTGAGCTCCTACAATGAGCAGTTCTTC
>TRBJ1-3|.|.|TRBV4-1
CASSQVGQTNTIYF
TGCGCCAGCAGCCAAGTGGGGCAGACAAACACCATATATTTT
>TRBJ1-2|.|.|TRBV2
CASIRGTGEYGYTF
TGTGCCAGCATAAGGGGAACGGGGGAATATGGCTACACCTTC
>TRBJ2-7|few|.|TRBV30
CASQGRGGRSYEQYF
TGTGCCTCTCAAGGGAGGGGGGGAAGGTCCTACGAGCAGTACTTC
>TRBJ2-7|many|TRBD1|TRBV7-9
CASSLGQGRYEQYF
TGTGCCAGCAGCTTAGGACAGGGGAGGTACGAGCAGTACTTC
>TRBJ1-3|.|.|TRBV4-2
CASSYQTGVGGNTIYF
TGTGCCAGCAGCTATCAGACAGGAGTTGGGGGAAACACCATATATTTT
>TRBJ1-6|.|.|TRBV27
CASSLSVYGANSPLHF
TGTGCCAGCAGTTTATCGGTGTATGGGGCTAATTCACCCCTCCACTTT
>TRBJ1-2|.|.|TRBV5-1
CASSSDGQNYGYTF
TGCGCCAGCAGCTCGGACGGACAGAACTATGGCTACACCTTC
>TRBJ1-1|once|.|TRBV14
CASSQGAGMNTEAFF
TGTGCCAGCAGCCAAGGGGCGGGGATGAACACTGAAGCTTTCTTT
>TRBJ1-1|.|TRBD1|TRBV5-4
CASSLKGSGQGGRAFF
TGTGCCAGCAGCCTGAAAGGAAGCGGACAGGGAGGACGTGCTTTCTTT
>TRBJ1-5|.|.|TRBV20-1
CSARLGGPQHF
TGCAGTGCTAGATTGGGGGGACCCCAGCATTTT
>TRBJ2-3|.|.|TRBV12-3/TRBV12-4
CASSFIGTDTQYF
TGTGCCAGCAGTTTTATTGGCACAGATACGCAGTATTTT
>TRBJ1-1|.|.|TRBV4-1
CASSQVPWGETTEAFF
TGCGCCAGCAGCCAAGTTCCCTGGGGGGAGACCACTGAAGCTTTCTTT
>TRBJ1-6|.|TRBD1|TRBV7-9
CASSLTTGAGSPLHF
TGTGCCAGCAGCTTAACGACAGGGGCTGGTTCACCCCTCCACTTT
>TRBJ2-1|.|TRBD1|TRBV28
CASIKQGASYNEQFF
TGTGCCAGCATCAAACAGGGGGCCTCCTACAATGAGCAGTTCTTC
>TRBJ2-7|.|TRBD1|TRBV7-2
CASSFLTGTGPIEQYF
TGTGCCAGCAGCTTCCTGACCGGGACAGGGCCCATAGAGCAGTACTTC
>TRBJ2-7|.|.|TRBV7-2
CASSSLSYEQYF
TGTGCCAGCAGCTCACTCTCCTACGAGCAGTACTTC
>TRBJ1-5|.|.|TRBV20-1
CSASLGPVYQPQHF
TGCAGTGCTAGTCTCGGTCCGGTCTATCAGCCCCAGCATTTT